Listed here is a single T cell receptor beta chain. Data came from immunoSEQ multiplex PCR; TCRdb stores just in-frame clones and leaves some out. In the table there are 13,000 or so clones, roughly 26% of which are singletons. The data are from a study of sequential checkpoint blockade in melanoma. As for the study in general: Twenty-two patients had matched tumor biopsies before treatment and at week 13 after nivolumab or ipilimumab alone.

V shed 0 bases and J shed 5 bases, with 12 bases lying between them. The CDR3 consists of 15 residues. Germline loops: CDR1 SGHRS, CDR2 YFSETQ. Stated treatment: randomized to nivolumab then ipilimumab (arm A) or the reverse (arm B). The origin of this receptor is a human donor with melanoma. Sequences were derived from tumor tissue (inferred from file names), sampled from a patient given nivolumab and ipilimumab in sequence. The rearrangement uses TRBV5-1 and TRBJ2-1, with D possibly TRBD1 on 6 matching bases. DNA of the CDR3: TGCGCCAGCAGCTTGGCCATCGGACAGCACAATGAGCAGTTCTTC. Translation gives CASSLAIGQHNEQFF.